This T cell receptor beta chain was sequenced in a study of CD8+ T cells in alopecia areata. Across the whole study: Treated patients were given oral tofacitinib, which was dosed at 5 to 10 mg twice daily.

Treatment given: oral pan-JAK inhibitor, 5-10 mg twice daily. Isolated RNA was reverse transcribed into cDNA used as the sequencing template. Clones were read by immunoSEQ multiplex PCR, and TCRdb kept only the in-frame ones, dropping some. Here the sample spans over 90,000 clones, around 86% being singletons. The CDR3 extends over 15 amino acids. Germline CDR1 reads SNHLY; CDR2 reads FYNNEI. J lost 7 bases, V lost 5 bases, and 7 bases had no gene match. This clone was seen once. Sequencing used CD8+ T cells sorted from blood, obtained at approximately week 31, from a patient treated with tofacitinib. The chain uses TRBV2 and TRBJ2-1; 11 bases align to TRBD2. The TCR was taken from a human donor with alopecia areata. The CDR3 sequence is CASSLTSGRLNEQFF. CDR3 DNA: TGTGCCAGCAGTCTAACTAGCGGGAGATTGAATGAGCAGTTCTTC.